The rows below give T cell receptor beta chains drawn from one sample of a study of blood T cell repertoires in COVID-19. Clones were read by immunoSEQ multiplex PCR, and TCRdb kept only the in-frame ones, dropping some. The repertoire holds roughly 150,000 clones, with roughly 88% as singletons. The sample comprised peripheral blood. The source of these receptors is a human donor in a cohort sampled during active COVID-19. Both conserved end residues are part of each CDR3. Each record gives: D gene, J gene, V gene, clone size, CDR3 protein, CDR3 DNA. A D gene is named only where the DNA matches it firmly. Some rows have no size entry. The others give once, few or many, or a class for an expanded clone.

-	TRBJ2-1	TRBV2	-	CASKGRGSYNEQFF	TGTGCCAGCAAGGGGCGGGGATCCTACAATGAGCAGTTCTTC
-	TRBJ2-7	TRBV9	-	CASSVGGSSSYEQYF	TGTGCCAGCAGCGTAGGCGGCAGCAGCTCCTACGAGCAGTACTTC
TRBD1	TRBJ1-1	TRBV5-5	-	CASSAQGGGAFF	TGTGCCAGCAGCGCACAGGGGGGAGGAGCTTTCTTT
-	TRBJ1-1	TRBV3-1/TRBV3-2	-	CASSQAFGAAQNTEAFF	TGTGCCAGCAGCCAAGCTTTTGGGGCAGCCCAGAACACTGAAGCTTTCTTT
-	TRBJ1-6	TRBV25-1	-	CASSPSRQARDSPLHF	TGTGCCAGCAGTCCCTCCCGACAGGCGAGGGATTCACCCCTCCACTTT
TRBD2	TRBJ2-2	TRBV7-2	-	CASSSWGGGELFF	TGTGCCAGCAGCTCATGGGGGGGCGGGGAGCTGTTTTTT
TRBD1	TRBJ1-6	TRBV7-9	-	CASSLDRGLNSPLHF	TGTGCCAGCAGCTTAGACAGGGGATTGAATTCACCCCTCCACTTT
TRBD1	TRBJ1-1	TRBV29-1	-	CSVEGQGNTEAFF	TGCAGCGTTGAAGGACAGGGGAACACTGAAGCTTTCTTT
TRBD1	TRBJ2-7	TRBV6-5	-	CASKRYQGQSYEQYF	TGTGCCAGCAAACGCTACCAGGGACAGTCCTACGAGCAGTACTTC
TRBD1	TRBJ1-6	TRBV6-5	few	CASSYLDRLASPLHF	TGTGCCAGCAGTTACCTGGACAGGTTGGCTTCACCCCTCCACTTT
TRBD1	TRBJ1-2	TRBV18	few	CASSPQGTANYGYTF	TGTGCCAGCTCACCACAAGGGACAGCGAACTATGGCTACACCTTC
TRBD1	TRBJ1-2	TRBV5-4	-	CASSFDRGSTGYTF	TGTGCCAGCAGCTTTGACAGGGGGAGTACAGGCTACACCTTC
-	TRBJ1-2	TRBV18	many	CASSPVSTADGYTF	TGTGCCAGCTCACCAGTTTCAACAGCGGATGGCTACACCTTC
-	TRBJ2-7	TRBV4-1	few	CASSQEGRVTGDYEQYF	TGCGCCAGCAGCCAAGAGGGAAGGGTGACGGGGGACTACGAGCAGTACTTC
TRBD1	TRBJ1-1	TRBV6-1	few	CASSERLTGGRENTEAFF	TGTGCCAGCAGTGAAAGATTAACAGGGGGCCGAGAAAACACTGAAGCTTTCTTT
TRBD2	TRBJ2-5	TRBV7-9	-	CASSFLSGLAGGPGTQYF	TGTGCCAGCAGCTTCCTCAGCGGACTAGCGGGGGGGCCGGGGACCCAGTACTTC
TRBD2	TRBJ2-5	TRBV19	-	CASSITSGGWYQETQYF	TGTGCCAGTAGTATTACCTCGGGGGGTTGGTACCAAGAGACCCAGTACTTC
-	TRBJ1-3	TRBV5-1	-	CASSLQGGEGNTIYF	TGCGCCAGCAGCTTGCAGGGCGGTGAAGGAAACACCATATATTTT
-	TRBJ1-5	TRBV12-5	-	CASGLRSDYSNQPQHF	TGTGCTAGTGGTTTGAGATCAGACTATAGCAATCAGCCCCAGCATTTT
TRBD2	TRBJ2-5	TRBV6-2/TRBV6-3	-	CASGRGGLGETQYF	TGTGCCAGCGGCCGGGGGGGGCTGGGCGAGACCCAGTACTTC
TRBD1	TRBJ2-2	TRBV19	-	CASSTPDRADGELFF	TGTGCCAGTAGTACTCCGGACAGGGCAGACGGGGAGCTGTTTTTT
-	TRBJ1-2	TRBV12-3/TRBV12-4	-	CASSFMVTDGYTF	TGTGCCAGCAGTTTTATGGTAACAGATGGCTACACCTTC
-	TRBJ1-2	TRBV6-4	-	CASSDVGRGYTF	TGTGCCAGCAGTGACGTGGGCCGGGGCTACACCTTC
-	TRBJ2-1	TRBV20-1	-	CSLGNEQFF	TGCAGTCTCGGGAATGAGCAGTTCTTC
-	TRBJ2-3	TRBV6-5	-	CASSYTGVSTDTQYF	TGTGCCAGCAGTTACACGGGGGTAAGCACAGATACGCAGTATTTT
TRBD1	TRBJ1-6	TRBV2	-	CASQVAGQENSPLHF	TGTGCCAGCCAAGTCGCGGGACAGGAAAATTCACCCCTCCACTTT
TRBD2	TRBJ2-5	TRBV5-6	-	CASSLGFPGLAGVGETQYF	TGTGCCAGCAGCCTGGGATTTCCGGGACTAGCGGGGGTTGGGGAGACCCAGTACTTC
TRBD2	TRBJ2-7	TRBV29-1	-	CSVVGRDRHYEQYF	TGCAGCGTTGTTGGGAGGGACCGCCACTACGAGCAGTACTTC
-	TRBJ1-4	TRBV21-1	-	CASSKRETANLTTNEKLFF	TGTGCCAGCAGCAAACGGGAGACAGCCAACTTAACAACTAATGAAAAACTGTTTTTT
-	TRBJ1-3	TRBV7-8	-	CASSLLGRRNSGNTIYF	TGTGCCAGCAGCTTACTTGGCAGGCGAAACTCTGGAAACACCATATATTTT
-	TRBJ2-3	TRBV18	few	CASSPSGGGGTDTQYF	TGTGCCAGCTCACCTTCCGGCGGGGGCGGCACAGATACGCAGTATTTT
-	TRBJ1-1	TRBV27	few	CASSLSNAGLEAFF	TGTGCCAGCAGTTTATCGAATGCGGGGTTGGAAGCTTTCTTT
-	TRBJ1-4	TRBV5-5	once	CASGHATNEKLFF	TGTGCCAGCGGCCACGCAACTAATGAAAAACTGTTTTTT
-	TRBJ2-4	TRBV5-4	-	CASSLEGGLAKNIQYF	TGTGCCAGCAGCTTGGAGGGGGGGCTAGCCAAAAACATTCAGTACTTC
-	TRBJ1-1	TRBV6-5	-	CASSSQGDEAFF	TGTGCCAGCAGTTCGCAGGGTGATGAAGCTTTCTTT
-	TRBJ2-1	TRBV11-2	-	CASTTGVSYNEQFF	TGTGCCAGCACGACGGGGGTCTCCTACAATGAGCAGTTCTTC
-	TRBJ1-1	TRBV10-3	-	CAVGGGMNTEAFF	TGTGCCGTCGGGGGGGGCATGAACACTGAAGCTTTCTTT
TRBD2	TRBJ2-5	TRBV5-1	once	CASSQLAGVEETQYF	TGCGCCAGCAGCCAGCTAGCGGGGGTGGAGGAGACCCAGTACTTC
-	TRBJ2-2	TRBV18	-	CASSKGLTNTGELFF	TGTGCCAGCTCCAAGGGACTTACGAACACCGGGGAGCTGTTTTTT
TRBD1	TRBJ2-3	TRBV11-1	-	CASSLPGTVIADTQYF	TGTGCCAGCAGCTTACCAGGGACAGTCATCGCAGATACGCAGTATTTT